These T cell receptor beta chains were read from a single sample in a study of cytomegalovirus exposure and HLA in healthy donors. Assay used: immunoSEQ multiplex PCR; TCRdb lists only in-frame clones, some missing. Here the sample spans roughly 150,000 clones, around 79% being singletons. Sequencing was performed on PBMCs. The receptors originated from a male donor in good health and CMV-seronegative. The CDR3 runs from the conserved cysteine through the conserved F or W. The D gene is left open where the match is weak. For some rows the clone size is stated as once, few or many, or as a class when expanded; others skip it.

v_call	clone_size	j_call	d_call	cdr3_aa	cdr3_nt
TRBV30	few	TRBJ2-1	TRBD2	CAWISGRANEQFF	TGTGCCTGGATTAGCGGGAGGGCCAATGAGCAGTTCTTC
TRBV11-1	.	TRBJ2-7	TRBD2	CASSYLGLAGESSTHEQYF	TGTGCCAGCAGCTATCTGGGACTAGCGGGAGAATCGTCTACCCACGAGCAGTACTTC
TRBV7-9	.	TRBJ1-1	.	CSSSGGSSGTEAFF	TGTTCCAGCAGCGGCGGATCTTCTGGCACTGAAGCTTTCTTT
TRBV5-4	.	TRBJ1-1	.	CASSLSVGNTEAFF	TGTGCCAGCAGCTTGTCAGTTGGCAACACTGAAGCTTTCTTT
TRBV6-6	.	TRBJ1-1	.	CASSYPGSNTEAFF	TGTGCCAGCAGTTACCCAGGGTCGAACACTGAAGCTTTCTTT
TRBV29-1	.	TRBJ2-2	TRBD2	CSVAGTSGELMELFF	TGCAGCGTTGCGGGGACTAGCGGGGAATTAATGGAGCTGTTTTTT
TRBV27	.	TRBJ2-7	TRBD2	CASSFRLAGGSYEQYF	TGTGCCAGCAGTTTCCGACTAGCGGGAGGCTCCTACGAGCAGTACTTC
TRBV10-3	.	TRBJ2-2	.	CAIMGALGVTGELFF	TGTGCCATCATGGGGGCCCTGGGAGTAACCGGGGAGCTGTTTTTT
TRBV5-1	once	TRBJ2-7	.	CASSSHLPGQYEQYF	TGCGCCAGCAGCTCACACCTTCCGGGACAATACGAGCAGTACTTC
TRBV30	.	TRBJ1-6	TRBD1	CAWSADRASYNSPLHF	TGTGCCTGGAGTGCGGACAGGGCCTCCTATAATTCACCCCTCCACTTT
TRBV19	.	TRBJ1-3	.	CASSTDGRTGNTIYF	TGTGCCAGTAGTACAGACGGGAGAACTGGAAACACCATATATTTT
TRBV6-5	.	TRBJ2-7	.	CASSPRPGEQYF	TGTGCCAGCAGTCCCCGGCCGGGCGAGCAGTACTTC
TRBV2	.	TRBJ1-2	TRBD1	CASSDLSGQGAVGYTF	TGTGCCAGCAGTGACTTATCGGGACAGGGGGCGGTTGGCTACACCTTC
TRBV30	.	TRBJ2-7	TRBD2	CAWAGGGGGFYEQYF	TGTGCCTGGGCCGGGGGGGGAGGAGGATTTTACGAGCAGTACTTC
TRBV15	once	TRBJ1-3	.	CATSRGGAGNTIYF	TGTGCCACCAGCAGAGGGGGGGCTGGAAACACCATATATTTT
TRBV5-1	.	TRBJ2-1	TRBD1	CASSSSGTGYNEQFF	TGCGCCAGCAGCTCATCCGGGACAGGGTACAATGAGCAGTTCTTC
TRBV7-2	.	TRBJ2-7	TRBD2	CASSLEAGAYEQYF	TGTGCCAGCAGCTTAGAGGCGGGAGCCTACGAGCAGTACTTC
TRBV11-3	.	TRBJ2-2	TRBD1	CASSSGTGGTGELFF	TGTGCCAGCAGCTCCGGGACAGGGGGAACCGGGGAGCTGTTTTTT
TRBV29-1	.	TRBJ2-3	TRBD1	CSVEGTGRGTDTQYF	TGCAGCGTAGAGGGGACAGGGCGGGGGACAGATACGCAGTATTTT
TRBV4-3	.	TRBJ2-2	.	CASSYRDIYADVGELFF	TGCGCCAGCAGCTACCGGGACATCTACGCTGATGTCGGGGAGCTGTTTTTT
TRBV2	.	TRBJ2-3	TRBD2	CASRVLAGATDTQYF	TGTGCCAGCAGGGTACTAGCGGGGGCCACAGATACGCAGTATTTT
TRBV7-2	.	TRBJ2-1	TRBD2	CASSRTSGSYNEQFF	TGTGCCAGCAGTAGAACTAGCGGGAGTTACAATGAGCAGTTCTTC
TRBV6-1	.	TRBJ2-7	TRBD1	CASSAGTGGSYEQYF	TGTGCCAGCAGTGCGGGGACAGGGGGCAGCTACGAGCAGTACTTC
TRBV15	.	TRBJ2-7	.	CATSPQGDSYEQYF	TGTGCCACCAGCCCCCAGGGTGATTCCTACGAGCAGTACTTC
TRBV7-2	.	TRBJ2-5	.	CASSLEAGTQYF	TGTGCCAGCAGCTTAGAGGCGGGGACCCAGTACTTC
TRBV6-4	.	TRBJ2-3	.	CASSFVPGGTDTQYF	TGTGCCAGCAGTTTCGTCCCAGGGGGCACAGATACGCAGTATTTT
TRBV19	few	TRBJ1-3	TRBD1	CASSIRTGLGNTIYF	TGTGCCAGTAGTATCCGGACAGGGTTAGGAAACACCATATATTTT
TRBV15	once	TRBJ1-1	.	CATSRAGEGSGAFF	TGTGCCACCAGCAGAGCGGGAGAGGGATCTGGAGCTTTCTTT
TRBV4-2	.	TRBJ2-7	TRBD1	CASSPVGTGVYEQYF	TGTGCCAGCAGCCCCGTCGGGACAGGGGTGTACGAGCAGTACTTC
TRBV5-4	.	TRBJ1-1	TRBD1	CASSSDRGNTEAFF	TGTGCCAGCAGCTCCGACAGGGGGAACACTGAAGCTTTCTTT
TRBV6-4	.	TRBJ1-2	.	CASSDKIPDYGYTF	TGTGCCAGCAGTGACAAAATTCCAGACTATGGCTACACCTTC
TRBV7-9	few	TRBJ1-1	TRBD1	CASILQGAFTEAFF	TGTGCCAGCATTCTCCAGGGGGCTTTCACTGAAGCTTTCTTT
TRBV7-6	.	TRBJ2-5	TRBD2	CASSRLAQETQYF	TGTGCCAGCAGTCGACTAGCGCAAGAGACCCAGTACTTC
TRBV28	.	TRBJ1-2	.	CASRGGYGYTF	TGTGCCAGCAGAGGAGGGTATGGCTACACCTTC
TRBV7-9	.	TRBJ2-2	.	CASSLGSSGYGGELFF	TGTGCCAGCAGCTTAGGAAGTTCAGGGTACGGCGGGGAGCTGTTTTTT
TRBV19	once	TRBJ1-2	.	CASRTAGANYGYTF	TGTGCCAGTAGGACCGCCGGGGCTAACTATGGCTACACCTTC
TRBV5-1	once	TRBJ2-7	TRBD1	CASSYQSRDRGLEQYF	TGCGCCAGCAGCTACCAAAGCCGGGACAGGGGGCTCGAGCAGTACTTC
TRBV9	.	TRBJ1-2	TRBD1	CASSVGIGGQAGGYTF	TGTGCCAGCAGCGTAGGGATAGGGGGCCAGGCGGGGGGCTACACCTTC
TRBV25-1	.	TRBJ2-3	.	CASREGGGTDTQYF	TGTGCCAGCAGGGAAGGGGGGGGGACAGATACGCAGTATTTT
TRBV6-6	.	TRBJ1-4	TRBD1	CASIGGYEKLFF	TGTGCCAGCATAGGGGGCTATGAAAAACTGTTTTTT